This T cell receptor beta chain appears in the sequencing data of a study of T cells expressing NK-cell markers (dated by TCRdb to 2020 to 2021). At the level of the whole study: TCR beta-chain repertoires were profiled in sorted CD3+CD56+NKG2C+, CD3+CD56+NKG2C- and CD3+CD56-NKG2C+ T-cell subsets from about 8 donors. Of the eight sequenced donors, seven were found to be HCMV-seropositive and one was found to be HCMV-seronegative. The eight sequenced donors were randomly selected healthy volunteers, three men and five women. The libraries were sequenced on Illumina HiSeq 2000/2500, MiSeq or NextSeq, producing 2 x 150 bp reads. Broad study findings and their caveats: Those dominant clonotypes were again the most abundant among CD3+CD56-NKG2C+ cells in a handful of donors, at roughly 25-65%. Whether the expanded NKG2C-expressing T cell clones were specific for HCMV antigens remained unclear. In six donors, the dominant CD3+CD56+NKG2C+ clonotypes ranked among the top 10 CD8+ clonotypes, making up roughly 1.0-8% of CD8+ T cells.

A commercial ELISA kit detecting HCMV-specific IgG in serum was used to determine HCMV serostatus. Ficoll density gradient centrifugation was used to isolate peripheral blood mononuclear cells from blood. A note on this clonotype: Its antigen is currently not known.

The sequencer listed for this sample is Illumina HiSeq 2000. TCR beta cDNA libraries were prepared using 5'RACE template switching, which introduced a universal primer site and unique molecular identifiers. cDNA synthesis was primed from the TCR beta constant segment, followed by two successive PCR amplification steps. On the authors' methods: MIGEC handled demultiplexing of the reads and grouping by UMI, while MiTCR was used to assemble and quantify clonotypes. To exclude erroneous sequences, only TCR cDNA sequences supported by at least two reads were retained. The tcR package was used for downstream repertoire analysis, and clonotypes were matched between fractions using CDR3 nucleotide sequence together with V segment. VDJmatch was used to annotate antigen specificity against VDJdb, with one amino acid substitution in CDR3 permitted. TCRdb reprocessed the reads and lists each CDR3 protein sequence as a single entry, with no DNA. None of the V and J calls come from the authors' own analysis; TCRdb made them. This sample's table contains some 190,000 distinct CDR3 sequences. Jointly, the top ten make up around 20% of the sample.

Inclusive of the bounding cysteine and phenylalanine, the CDR3 is 15 residues long. DNA for this receptor is not on file. According to the germline V gene, CDR1 reads SGHDN and CDR2 reads FVKESK. This receptor was taken from a man between 18 and 69 years old in good health. This chain is built from TRBV14 and TRBJ1-1; TCRdb selects TRBD1, and the lack of DNA leaves this call unchecked. Material: blood T cells: a sorted CD56 or NKG2C T cell subset, CD4+ or CD8+ T cells, or bulk PBMC T cells (not recorded which). For the CDR3, the sequence is CASSQVTEMNTEAFF.